The T cell receptor (beta chain) under discussion was sequenced for a study of blood T cell repertoires in COVID-19. Study information: Acute and convalescent COVID-19 specimens originated in the United States, Italy and Spain. PBMCs, B-cell-depleted T cells, or T cells provided the cDNA or gDNA that made up the material.

Unmatched junction bases numbered 10, after V lost 3 bases and J lost 8 bases. CDR3 length: 16 residues. CDR1 and CDR2 (germline): LNHDA, SQIVND (reference sequence). How the authors handled the data: Estimates of nucleated cell counts were drawn from the amplification of reference gene primers. Profiling relied on immunoSEQ multiplex PCR, and the TCRdb table lists in-frame clones only, not all of them. D and trimming were read from the DNA, whereas the V and J calls and clone size are those reported in that table. The data contain around 120,000 clones, over 70% of them seen just once; the ten biggest clones take up 2.3%.

The sequenced sample consisted of peripheral blood. The gene calls are TRBV19 and TRBJ1-6; 7 bases align to TRBD1. The receptor's source is a man between 65 and 80 years old with acute or convalescent COVID-19. CDR3 residues: CASSILGTGADSPLHF. CDR3 sequence (DNA): TGTGCCAGTAGTATCCTCGGCACAGGGGCCGATTCACCCCTCCACTTT.